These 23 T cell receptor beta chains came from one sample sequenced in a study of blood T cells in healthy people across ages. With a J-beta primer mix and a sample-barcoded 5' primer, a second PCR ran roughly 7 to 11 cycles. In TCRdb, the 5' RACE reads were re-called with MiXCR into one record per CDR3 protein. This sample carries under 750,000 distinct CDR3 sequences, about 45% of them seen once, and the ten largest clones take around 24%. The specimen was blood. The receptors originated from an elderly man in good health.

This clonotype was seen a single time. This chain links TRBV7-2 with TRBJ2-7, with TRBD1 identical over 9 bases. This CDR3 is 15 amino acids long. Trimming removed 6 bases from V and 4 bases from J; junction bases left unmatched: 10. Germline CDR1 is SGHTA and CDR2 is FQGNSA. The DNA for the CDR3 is TGTGCCAGCAGTTTAATGGGGGACAGGGAGTACGAGCAGTACTTC. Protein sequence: CASSLMGDREYEQYF. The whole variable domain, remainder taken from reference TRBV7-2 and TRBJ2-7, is GAGVSQSPSNKVTEKGKDVELRCDPISGHTALYWYRQSLGQGLEFLIYFQGNSAPDKSGLPSDRFSAERTGGSVSTLTIQRTQQEDSAVYLCASSLMGDREYEQYFGPGTRLTVT.

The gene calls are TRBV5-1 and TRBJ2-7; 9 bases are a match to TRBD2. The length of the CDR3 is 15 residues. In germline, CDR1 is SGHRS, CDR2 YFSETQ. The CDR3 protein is CTTYARTSVTYEQYF. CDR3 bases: TGCACCACCTACGCCAGGACTAGCGTTACCTACGAGCAGTACTTC.

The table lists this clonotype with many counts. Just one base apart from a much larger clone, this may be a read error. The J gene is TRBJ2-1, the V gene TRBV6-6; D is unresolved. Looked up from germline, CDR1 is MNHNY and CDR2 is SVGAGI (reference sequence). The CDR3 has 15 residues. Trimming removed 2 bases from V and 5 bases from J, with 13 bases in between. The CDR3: CASSYGRAGNNEQFF. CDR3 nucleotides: TGTGCCAGCAGTTACGGTCGAGCTGGGAACAATGAGCAGTTCTTC.

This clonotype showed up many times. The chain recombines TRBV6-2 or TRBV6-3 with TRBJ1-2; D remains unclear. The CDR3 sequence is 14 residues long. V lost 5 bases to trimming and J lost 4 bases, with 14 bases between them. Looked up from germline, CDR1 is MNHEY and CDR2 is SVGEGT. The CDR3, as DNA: TGTGCCAGCAGTAACGCTCCGGACCTCTATGGCTACACCTTC. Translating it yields CASSNAPDLYGYTF.

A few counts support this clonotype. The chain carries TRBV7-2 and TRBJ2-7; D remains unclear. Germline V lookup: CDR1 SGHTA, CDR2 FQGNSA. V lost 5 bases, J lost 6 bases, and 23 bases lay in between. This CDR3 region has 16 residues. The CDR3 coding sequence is TGTGCCAGCAGCCTAACACCCTATGCTCAAGCCTCCGAGCAGTACTTC. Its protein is CASSLTPYAQASEQYF.

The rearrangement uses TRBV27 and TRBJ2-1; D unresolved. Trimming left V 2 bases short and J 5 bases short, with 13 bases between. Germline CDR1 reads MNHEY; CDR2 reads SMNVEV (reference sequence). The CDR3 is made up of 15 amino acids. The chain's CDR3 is CASSLQVPAHNEQFF. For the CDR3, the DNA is TGTGCCAGCAGTTTACAGGTGCCTGCCCACAATGAGCAGTTCTTC.

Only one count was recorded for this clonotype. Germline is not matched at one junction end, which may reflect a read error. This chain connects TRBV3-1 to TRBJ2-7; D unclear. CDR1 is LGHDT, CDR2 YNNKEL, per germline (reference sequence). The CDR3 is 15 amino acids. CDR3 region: CASSQLGGNSCEQYF. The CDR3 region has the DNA TGTGCCAGCAGCCAGCTGGGTGGCAACTCCTGCGAGCAGTACTTC.

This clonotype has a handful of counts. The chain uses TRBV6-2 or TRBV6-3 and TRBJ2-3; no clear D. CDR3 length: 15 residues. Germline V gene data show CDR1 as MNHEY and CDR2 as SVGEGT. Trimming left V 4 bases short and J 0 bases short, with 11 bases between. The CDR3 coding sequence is TGTGCCAGCAGTTGGCCTACCGAAAGCACAGATACGCAGTATTTT. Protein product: CASSWPTESTDTQYF.

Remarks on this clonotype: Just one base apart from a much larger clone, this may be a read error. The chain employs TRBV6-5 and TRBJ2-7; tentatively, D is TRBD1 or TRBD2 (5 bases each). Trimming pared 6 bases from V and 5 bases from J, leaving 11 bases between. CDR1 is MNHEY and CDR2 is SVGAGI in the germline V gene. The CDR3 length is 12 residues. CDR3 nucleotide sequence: TGTGCCAGCAGCCCCAGGGACCACGAGCAGTACTTC. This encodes CASSPRDHEQYF.

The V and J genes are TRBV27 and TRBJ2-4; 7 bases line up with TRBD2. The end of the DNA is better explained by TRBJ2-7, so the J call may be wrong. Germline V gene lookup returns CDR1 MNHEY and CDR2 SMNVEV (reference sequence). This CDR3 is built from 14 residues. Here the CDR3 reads CASSLPGTTNEQYF. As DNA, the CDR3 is TGTGCCAGCAGTCTACCCGGGACTACGAACGAGCAGTACTTC.

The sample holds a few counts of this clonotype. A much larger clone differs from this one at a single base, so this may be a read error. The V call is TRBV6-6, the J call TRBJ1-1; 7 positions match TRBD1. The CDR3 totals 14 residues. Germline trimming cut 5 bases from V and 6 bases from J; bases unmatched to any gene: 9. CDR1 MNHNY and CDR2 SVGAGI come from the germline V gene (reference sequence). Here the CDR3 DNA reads TGTGCCAGCAGTGACCGCGACAGGGCGGCTGAAGCTTTCTTT. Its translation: CASSDRDRAAEAFF.

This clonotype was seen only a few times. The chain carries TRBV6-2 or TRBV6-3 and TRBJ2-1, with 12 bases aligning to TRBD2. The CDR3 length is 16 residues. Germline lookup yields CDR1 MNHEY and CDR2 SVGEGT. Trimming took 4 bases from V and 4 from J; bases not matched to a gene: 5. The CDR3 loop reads CASSFWTSGAYNEQFF. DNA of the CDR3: TGTGCCAGCAGTTTTTGGACTAGCGGGGCTTACAATGAGCAGTTCTTC.

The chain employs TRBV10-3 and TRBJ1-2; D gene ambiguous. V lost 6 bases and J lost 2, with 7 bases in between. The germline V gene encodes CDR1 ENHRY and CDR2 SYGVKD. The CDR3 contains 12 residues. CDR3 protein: CAISAENYGYTF. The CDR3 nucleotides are TGTGCCATCAGCGCAGAAAACTATGGCTACACCTTC.

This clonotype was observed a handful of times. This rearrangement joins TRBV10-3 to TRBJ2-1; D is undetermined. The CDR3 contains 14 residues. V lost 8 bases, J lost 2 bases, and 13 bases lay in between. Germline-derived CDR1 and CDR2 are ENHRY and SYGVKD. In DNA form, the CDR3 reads TGTGCCATCCCCCCGATCAGGACCTACAATGAGCAGTTCTTC. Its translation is CAIPPIRTYNEQFF.

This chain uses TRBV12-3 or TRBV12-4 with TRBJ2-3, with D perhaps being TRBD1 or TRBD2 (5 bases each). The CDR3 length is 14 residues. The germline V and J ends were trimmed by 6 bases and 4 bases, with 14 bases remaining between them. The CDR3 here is CASRSGTEPDTQYF. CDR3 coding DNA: TGTGCCAGCAGGTCCGGGACGGAACCAGATACGCAGTATTTT.

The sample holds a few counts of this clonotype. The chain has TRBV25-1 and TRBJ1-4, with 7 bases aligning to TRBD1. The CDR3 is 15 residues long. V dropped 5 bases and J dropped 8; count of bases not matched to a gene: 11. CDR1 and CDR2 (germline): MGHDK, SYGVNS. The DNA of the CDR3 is TGTGCCAGCAGTCCCCTGACAGGGTGGGGCGAAAAACTGTTTTTT. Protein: CASSPLTGWGEKLFF.

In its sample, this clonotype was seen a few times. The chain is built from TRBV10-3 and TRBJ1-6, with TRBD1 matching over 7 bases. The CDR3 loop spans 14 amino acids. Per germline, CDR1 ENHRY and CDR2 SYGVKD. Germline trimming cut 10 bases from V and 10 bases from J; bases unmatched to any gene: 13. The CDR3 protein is CATTGGQRGSPLHF. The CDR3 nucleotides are TGTGCCACGACCGGGGGACAGAGAGGGTCACCCCTCCACTTT.

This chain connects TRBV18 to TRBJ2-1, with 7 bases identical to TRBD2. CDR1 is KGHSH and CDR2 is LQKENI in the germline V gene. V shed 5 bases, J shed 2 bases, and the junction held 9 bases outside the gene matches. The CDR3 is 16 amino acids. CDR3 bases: TGTGCCAGCTCAGCGACGAGACTAGCCCCCTACAATGAGCAGTTCTTC. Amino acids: CASSATRLAPYNEQFF.

DNA of the CDR3: TGCAGTGCTAGACAAGCGGGGGGGCCCGTCGAGCAGTACTTC. It specifies CSARQAGGPVEQYF. J is TRBJ2-7 and V is TRBV20-1; 10 nucleotides align to TRBD2. The CDR3 has 14 residues. Trimming at V came to 2 bases and at J to 6 bases, leaving 7 bases not matched to a gene. Germline CDR1 and CDR2: DFQATT and SNEGSKA (reference sequence).

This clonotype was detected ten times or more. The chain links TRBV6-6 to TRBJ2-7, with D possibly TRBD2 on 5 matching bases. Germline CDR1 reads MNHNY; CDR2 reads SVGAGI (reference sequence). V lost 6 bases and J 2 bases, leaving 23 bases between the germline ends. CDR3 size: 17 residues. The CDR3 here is CASSDANRGQRTYEQYF. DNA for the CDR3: TGTGCCAGCAGCGACGCCAATCGAGGGCAGAGGACCTACGAGCAGTACTTC.

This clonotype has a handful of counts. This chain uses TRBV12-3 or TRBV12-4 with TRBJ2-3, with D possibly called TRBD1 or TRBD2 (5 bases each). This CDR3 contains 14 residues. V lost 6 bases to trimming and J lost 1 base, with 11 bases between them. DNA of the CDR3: TGTGCCAGCAGCCTACTGGGGGGCACAGATACGCAGTATTTT. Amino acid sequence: CASSLLGGTDTQYF.

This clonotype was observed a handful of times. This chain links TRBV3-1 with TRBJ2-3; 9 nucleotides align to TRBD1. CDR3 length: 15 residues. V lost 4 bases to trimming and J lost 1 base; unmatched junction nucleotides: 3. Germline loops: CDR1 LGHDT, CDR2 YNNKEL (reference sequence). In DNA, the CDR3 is TGTGCCAGCAGCCCACGGGACAGGGGCACAGATACGCAGTATTTT. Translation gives CASSPRDRGTDTQYF.

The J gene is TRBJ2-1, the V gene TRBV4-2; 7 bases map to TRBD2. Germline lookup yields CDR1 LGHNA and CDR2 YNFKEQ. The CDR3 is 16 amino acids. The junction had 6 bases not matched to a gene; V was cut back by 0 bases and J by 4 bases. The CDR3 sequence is CASSQERTSAYNEQFF. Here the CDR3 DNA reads TGTGCCAGCAGCCAAGAAAGAACTAGCGCGTACAATGAGCAGTTCTTC.